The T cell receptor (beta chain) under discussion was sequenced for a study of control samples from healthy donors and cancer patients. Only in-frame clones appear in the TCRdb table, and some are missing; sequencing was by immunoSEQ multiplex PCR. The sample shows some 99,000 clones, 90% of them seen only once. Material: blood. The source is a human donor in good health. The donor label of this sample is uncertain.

The CDR3 DNA follows: TGTGCCACCAGCAGAGACAGGCGGGGCTACACCTTC. Its protein product is CATSRDRRGYTF. V gene TRBV15 combines with J gene TRBJ1-2, with D uncertain. The CDR3 consists of 12 residues. Trimming left V 0 bases short and J 8 bases short, with 7 bases between. The germline CDR1 and CDR2 sequences are LNHNV and YYDKDF (reference sequence).